This is a list of T cell receptor beta chains from one sample in a study of blood T cell repertoires in COVID-19. Sequencing was performed with immunoSEQ multiplex PCR; in TCRdb, only in-frame clones are kept and a portion is missing. The sample lists roughly 86,000 clones, around 83% occurring once. The source material was peripheral blood. All receptors come from a woman aged 70-85 years with acute or convalescent COVID-19. The CDR3 runs from the conserved cysteine through the conserved F or W. D genes are given only for firm matches. Rows may omit the clone size; those that give it use once, few, many or a size class.

TRBJ1-3 | - | - | TRBV6-6 | CASVGSGNTIYF | TGTGCCAGCGTCGGCTCTGGAAACACCATATATTTT
TRBJ1-1 | TRBD1 | - | TRBV14 | CASSHWGRAGQDPNTEAFF | TGTGCCAGCAGCCATTGGGGTCGGGCGGGACAGGACCCTAACACTGAAGCTTTCTTT
TRBJ1-4 | TRBD1 | - | TRBV27 | CASTSTGEDEKLFF | TGTGCCAGCACCTCGACAGGGGAGGACGAAAAACTGTTTTTT
TRBJ2-2 | TRBD1 | - | TRBV5-4 | CASSENGQGSGGELFF | TGTGCCAGCAGCGAGAACGGACAGGGAAGTGGCGGGGAGCTGTTTTTT
TRBJ2-3 | TRBD1 | few | TRBV6-5 | CASSKTGVNTDTQYF | TGTGCCAGCAGTAAGACAGGGGTCAACACAGATACGCAGTATTTT
TRBJ1-6 | - | - | TRBV14 | CASSQWSGYSPLHF | TGTGCCAGCAGCCAATGGTCAGGCTATTCACCCCTCCACTTT
TRBJ1-1 | - | - | TRBV7-2 | CASSLVEGNTEAFF | TGTGCCAGCAGCTTAGTGGAGGGGAACACTGAAGCTTTCTTT
TRBJ2-2 | - | - | TRBV6-6 | CASSGLAAGELFF | TGTGCCAGCAGTGGATTAGCAGCCGGGGAGCTGTTTTTT
TRBJ1-2 | - | - | TRBV5-1 | CASSLGSDNYGYTF | TGCGCCAGCAGCTTGGGCTCAGATAACTATGGCTACACCTTC
TRBJ1-5 | - | - | TRBV11-3 | CASSLQGQNQPQHF | TGTGCCAGCAGCTTACAGGGCCAAAATCAGCCCCAGCATTTT
TRBJ1-1 | TRBD1 | - | TRBV5-1 | CASSLTGEDTEAFF | TGCGCCAGCAGCTTGACAGGGGAGGACACTGAAGCTTTCTTT
TRBJ2-1 | TRBD2 | - | TRBV3-1/TRBV3-2 | CASSPIAGGIEQFF | TGTGCCAGCAGTCCCATAGCGGGGGGCATTGAGCAGTTCTTC
TRBJ2-7 | TRBD1 | - | TRBV28 | CASRLPGQVYQQYF | TGTGCCAGCAGGCTACCGGGACAGGTTTACCAGCAGTACTTC
TRBJ1-1 | TRBD1 | - | TRBV14 | CASSSLGHRGEGAFF | TGTGCCAGCAGCAGCCTGGGACACAGGGGCGAGGGGGCTTTCTTT
TRBJ1-2 | - | - | TRBV25-1 | CASSEFMTGYGYTF | TGTGCCAGCAGTGAATTTATGACAGGCTATGGCTACACCTTC
TRBJ2-2 | - | - | TRBV28 | CASKSQGNTGELFF | TGTGCCAGCAAGAGTCAGGGGAACACCGGGGAGCTGTTTTTT
TRBJ2-2 | TRBD1 | - | TRBV7-6 | CASSRTGSTGELFF | TGTGCCAGCAGCCGGACAGGGAGTACCGGGGAGCTGTTTTTT
TRBJ2-3 | - | once | TRBV11-3 | CASSLLMDTQYF | TGTGCCAGCAGCTTATTAATGGATACGCAGTATTTT
TRBJ1-3 | TRBD1 | - | TRBV10-3 | CAISPQGALGNTIYF | TGTGCCATCAGTCCGCAGGGGGCACTTGGAAACACCATATATTTT
TRBJ1-5 | - | - | TRBV10-1 | CASSRAGNQPQHF | TGCGCCAGCAGCAGGGCAGGCAATCAGCCCCAGCATTTT
TRBJ2-7 | TRBD1 | - | TRBV19 | CASSTGTGALYEQYF | TGTGCCAGTAGCACCGGGACAGGGGCTCTCTACGAGCAGTACTTC
TRBJ2-3 | TRBD2 | - | TRBV9 | CASSVGIGLAGNTDTQYF | TGTGCCAGCAGCGTAGGAATTGGACTAGCGGGGAACACAGATACGCAGTATTTT
TRBJ1-2 | TRBD1 | - | TRBV27 | CASSLGRGLNYGYTF | TGTGCCAGCAGTTTAGGCAGGGGGCTCAACTATGGCTACACCTTC
TRBJ1-2 | - | few | TRBV29-1 | CSVSRTGDYGYTF | TGCAGCGTTTCCCGGACTGGAGACTATGGCTACACCTTC
TRBJ2-3 | - | - | TRBV11-3 | CASSLLPDTHSSTDTQYF | TGTGCCAGCAGCTTGCTTCCTGACACTCACTCTAGCACAGATACGCAGTATTTT
TRBJ1-6 | TRBD1 | few | TRBV3-1/TRBV3-2 | CASSRITDRLVPLHF | TGTGCCAGCAGCCGAATCACGGACAGGTTGGTACCCCTCCACTTT
TRBJ1-5 | - | - | TRBV6-6 | CASSYLGSNQPQHF | TGTGCCAGCAGTTACTTGGGCAGCAATCAGCCCCAGCATTTT
TRBJ1-2 | TRBD1 | - | TRBV7-9 | CASSVTGGGGYTF | TGTGCCAGCAGCGTGACAGGGGGCGGTGGCTACACCTTC
TRBJ2-7 | TRBD1 | - | TRBV12-3/TRBV12-4 | CASSRDSLYEQYF | TGTGCCAGCAGTAGGGACAGTCTCTACGAGCAGTACTTC
TRBJ2-3 | - | - | TRBV4-2 | CASSQEGPDSFHTDTQYF | TGTGCCAGCAGCCAAGAGGGGCCCGACAGCTTCCACACAGATACGCAGTATTTT
TRBJ1-4 | - | once | TRBV30 | CACRSQGDEKLFF | TGTGCCTGCCGATCACAGGGTGACGAAAAACTGTTTTTT
TRBJ1-3 | - | - | TRBV6-6 | CASTRASSGNTIYF | TGTGCCAGCACGAGAGCTTCCTCTGGAAACACCATATATTTT
TRBJ1-1 | TRBD1 | - | TRBV5-4 | CASSFRQRTGVGEAFF | TGTGCCAGCAGCTTCAGACAAAGGACAGGGGTAGGTGAAGCTTTCTTT